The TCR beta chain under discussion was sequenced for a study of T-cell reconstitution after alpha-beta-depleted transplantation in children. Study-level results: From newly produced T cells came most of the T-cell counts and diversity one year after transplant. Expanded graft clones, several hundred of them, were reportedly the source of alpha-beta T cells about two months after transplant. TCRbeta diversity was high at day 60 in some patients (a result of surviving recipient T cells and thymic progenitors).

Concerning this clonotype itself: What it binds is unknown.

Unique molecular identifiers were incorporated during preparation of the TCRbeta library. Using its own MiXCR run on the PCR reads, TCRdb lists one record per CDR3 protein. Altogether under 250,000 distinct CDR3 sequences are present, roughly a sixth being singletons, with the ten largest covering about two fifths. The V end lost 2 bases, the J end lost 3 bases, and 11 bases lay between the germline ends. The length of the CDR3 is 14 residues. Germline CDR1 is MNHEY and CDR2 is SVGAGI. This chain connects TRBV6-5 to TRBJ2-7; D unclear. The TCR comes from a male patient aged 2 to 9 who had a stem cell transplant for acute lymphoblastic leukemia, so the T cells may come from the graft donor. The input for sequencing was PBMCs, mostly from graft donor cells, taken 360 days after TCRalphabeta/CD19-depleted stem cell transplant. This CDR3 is CASSYRVPDYEQYF. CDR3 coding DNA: TGTGCCAGCAGTTACAGGGTACCTGACTACGAGCAGTACTTC.